Listed below are T cell receptor beta chains from one sample, sequenced in a study of T cell responses to AZD1222 COVID-19 vaccine. Clones were read by immunoSEQ multiplex PCR, and TCRdb kept only the in-frame ones, dropping some. This sample has 130,000 or so clones; approximately 94% occur once, and the top ten carry around 6.6%. Here the sequenced sample was peripheral blood, taken on day 0 of AZD1222 vaccination. The receptor source for this set is an adult in good health. Each CDR3 is given with its conserved first and last residue. Fields, in order: J gene, D gene, V gene, clone size, CDR3 DNA, CDR3 protein. The D gene is left open where the match is weak. Where a row states a size, it is once, few, many or the class of an expanded clone; other rows omit it.

>TRBJ1-1|-|TRBV27|once
TGTGCCAGCAGTTTATCCAAGGGAAGCACTGAAGCTTTCTTT
CASSLSKGSTEAFF
>TRBJ2-7|TRBD2|TRBV11-2|-
TGTGCCAGCAGCGAGTATCCGATCTGGGGGAGGGCCAACGAGCAGTACTTC
CASSEYPIWGRANEQYF
>TRBJ1-1|-|TRBV19|-
TGTGCCAGTAGTATAGGGGGTACGAATGAAGCTTTCTTT
CASSIGGTNEAFF
>TRBJ1-2|TRBD1|TRBV25-1|-
TGTGCCAGCAGTGAAGGGGTAGACAGGGTAAACTATGGCTACACCTTC
CASSEGVDRVNYGYTF
>TRBJ2-7|TRBD1|TRBV5-1|once
TGCGCCAGCAGCGGGGGGACAGGGGGAAACTACGAGCAGTACTTC
CASSGGTGGNYEQYF
>TRBJ2-2|TRBD2|TRBV7-8|-
TGTGCCAGCAGCCCACTAGCGGGAGGCACCGGGGAGCTGTTTTTT
CASSPLAGGTGELFF
>TRBJ2-6|TRBD1|TRBV6-2/TRBV6-3|few
TGTGCCAGCAGTGACAGGGGTGGCACTGGGGCCAACGTCCTGACTTTC
CASSDRGGTGANVLTF
>TRBJ2-7|TRBD2|TRBV29-1|-
TGCAGCGTTAATTTACCCATTAGCGGGATGAAAGAGCAGTACTTC
CSVNLPISGMKEQYF
>TRBJ2-5|-|TRBV7-6|-
TGTGCCAGCAGCCAAAACGGGGGAGGTCAAGAGACCCAGTACTTC
CASSQNGGGQETQYF
>TRBJ2-7|-|TRBV27|-
TGTGCCAGCAGTGACCAGTGGACGGGCCCTTACGAGCAGTACTTC
CASSDQWTGPYEQYF
>TRBJ2-1|-|TRBV7-8|-
TGTGCCAGCAGCATAGGAAATAGTATCAATGAGCAGTTCTTC
CASSIGNSINEQFF
>TRBJ1-1|-|TRBV6-1|-
TGTGCCAGCAGTGAAGGGGGGGCTGGGAACACTGAAGCTTTCTTT
CASSEGGAGNTEAFF
>TRBJ1-2|-|TRBV28|-
TGTGCCAGCAGTTCCGATTATGGCTACACCTTC
CASSSDYGYTF
>TRBJ1-2|-|TRBV19|-
TGTGCCAGTAGTCCCCTTTCAGGGAACTATGGCTACACCTTC
CASSPLSGNYGYTF
>TRBJ2-1|-|TRBV28|-
TGTGCCAGCACGTGGGGGGATCTCTACAATGAGCAGTTCTTC
CASTWGDLYNEQFF
>TRBJ2-2|-|TRBV27|-
TGTGCCAGCAGTTCCCCGGACAGATGGGCCGGGGAGCTGTTTTTT
CASSSPDRWAGELFF
>TRBJ1-2|TRBD1|TRBV6-5|-
TGTGCCACCAAGGACAGGGGGGTGGACTATGGCTACACCTTC
CATKDRGVDYGYTF
>TRBJ1-1|-|TRBV19|-
TGTGCCAGTTCAGGGGTTACTGAAGCTTTCTTT
CASSGVTEAFF
>TRBJ2-1|TRBD2|TRBV9|-
TGTGCCAGCAGCGCAGCGGGAGTTGGGTACAATGAGCAGTTCTTC
CASSAAGVGYNEQFF
>TRBJ1-4|TRBD1|TRBV6-6|-
TGTGCCAGCCAGACAGGGCTAGGTGAAAAACTGTTTTTT
CASQTGLGEKLFF
>TRBJ2-5|-|TRBV4-2|-
TGTGCCAGCAGGTTTGTTGACGGTGGAGAGACCCAGTACTTC
CASRFVDGGETQYF
>TRBJ2-3|TRBD2|TRBV2|-
TGTGCCAGCAGTGCCCTAGCGGGAGGGGATACGCAGTATTTT
CASSALAGGDTQYF
>TRBJ1-2|TRBD1|TRBV9|once
TGTGCCAGCAGCGTAGGACTCGGTTGGGACAGGCGCAACTATGGCTACACCTTC
CASSVGLGWDRRNYGYTF
>TRBJ2-7|-|TRBV6-5|-
TGTGCCAGCAGTCTAGGGGGCTCCTACGAGCAGTACTTC
CASSLGGSYEQYF
>TRBJ2-3|-|TRBV4-1|-
TGCGCCAGCAGCCAAGAACATGGGGGGGGCGATACGCAGTATTTT
CASSQEHGGGDTQYF
>TRBJ1-1|-|TRBV5-3|-
TGTGCCAGAAGCCCGGCTCGGGGAAAGAGCCCTGAAGCTTTCTTT
CARSPARGKSPEAFF
>TRBJ2-7|-|TRBV2|once
TGTGCCAGCAGTGACCTGGGAGGCTACGAGCAGTACTTC
CASSDLGGYEQYF
>TRBJ2-1|TRBD2|TRBV28|-
TGTGCCAGCACCCCCTCCGCGGGAGGGTCCAATGAGCAGTTCTTC
CASTPSAGGSNEQFF
>TRBJ1-1|-|TRBV4-1|-
TGCGCCAGCAGCCAAGATTGGGGGGCAAACACTGAAGCTTTCTTT
CASSQDWGANTEAFF
>TRBJ2-1|TRBD2|TRBV7-8|-
TGTGCCAGCAGCGGGACTAACTCCTACAATGAGCAGTTCTTC
CASSGTNSYNEQFF
>TRBJ2-1|TRBD2|TRBV15|-
TGTGCCACCAGCAGAGATGGTGTGGGAGGGGATGAGCAGTTCTTC
CATSRDGVGGDEQFF
>TRBJ1-1|-|TRBV2|-
TGTGCCAGCAGTGATCGAGGGGGAACTGAAGCTTTCTTT
CASSDRGGTEAFF
>TRBJ2-1|TRBD2|TRBV9|-
TGTGCCAGCAGCGCTGGGGACTATCTTGGTCTGAATGAGCAGTTCTTC
CASSAGDYLGLNEQFF
>TRBJ1-2|-|TRBV6-5|-
TGTGCCAGCAGTTACTCGAAGTACTATGGCTACACCTTC
CASSYSKYYGYTF
>TRBJ2-1|TRBD2|TRBV3-1/TRBV3-2|-
TGTGCCAGCAGATGGGCGGGAGGTCCTGAGCAGTTCTTC
CASRWAGGPEQFF
>TRBJ1-1|-|TRBV15|-
TGTGCCACCAGCAGTAACAGGGTGAACACTGAAGCTTTCTTT
CATSSNRVNTEAFF